This T cell receptor (beta chain) was identified during a study of shared clonotypes between healthy human individuals. The ends were cut back, 2 bases at V and 4 bases at J, with 21 bases in the middle. The CDR3 extends over 17 amino acids. Per germline, CDR1 SGHRS and CDR2 YFSETQ. Of note for this clone: Its cognate antigen is unknown.

Sequencing was performed with immunoSEQ multiplex PCR; in TCRdb, only in-frame clones are kept and a portion is missing. The table records some 1 million clones, about 75% of them present only once. Study conclusions and caveats: Among donors, the sharing of clonotypes was expected to be influenced by sequencing depth.

The sample comprised memory CD4+ T cells sorted from blood. Subset here: CD45RA-negative fraction. The sequence was obtained from a man in his late teens or twenties in good health. The rearrangement joins TRBV5-1 to TRBJ1-1, with D possibly matching TRBD1 (5 bases). CDR3 in amino acids: CASSFYGFGGALTEAFF. Written as DNA, the CDR3 is TGCGCCAGCAGCTTTTACGGTTTTGGCGGGGCGCTCACTGAAGCTTTCTTT.